Reported below is one TCR beta chain. This sample was included in a study of blood T cell repertoires in COVID-19. About the research overall: The study drew acute and convalescent COVID-19 samples from the United States, Italy and Spain. Sample material is recorded as cDNA or gDNA derived from T cells, B-cell-depleted T cells, or PBMCs.

Original processing methods: For nucleated cells, counts were estimated from reference gene primer amplification. Data came from immunoSEQ multiplex PCR; TCRdb stores just in-frame clones and leaves some out. The V and J calls and clone size come from that table; D and trimming were worked out from the DNA. The data hold 95,000 to 150,000 clones, with approximately 87% observed a single time. Sequencing input: peripheral blood. The receptor was isolated from a woman in her fifties or sixties with acute or convalescent COVID-19.

DNA of the CDR3: TGTGCCATCAGTGAGCGATACAGGGATGGGGAAAATGAGCAGTTCTTC. This gives the protein CAISERYRDGENEQFF. The rearrangement joins TRBV10-3 to TRBJ2-1; perhaps TRBD1 as D (6 bases). V was cut by 2 bases and J by 7 bases, with 18 bases left in between. The CDR3 loop spans 16 amino acids. The germline CDR1 and CDR2 sequences are ENHRY and SYGVKD.